One T cell receptor (beta chain) is described in this entry. The antigen remains undetermined. The data were taken from a study of cytomegalovirus exposure and HLA in healthy donors. The PCR made use of 60 Vbeta and 13 Jbeta primers. The table came from immunoSEQ multiplex PCR; TCRdb's copy has only in-frame clones and leaves some out. The sample consists of 160,000 or so clones, 65% to 85% of them appearing once. This CDR3 region has 20 residues. Regarding the study as a whole: The study labeled 170 or so TCR beta chains cytomegalovirus-associated. Available immune exposure information was restricted to CMV serostatus only.

Specimen: PBMCs. The source of this sequence is a woman aged 40 to 50 in good health and CMV-seropositive. The chain couples TRBV21-1 to TRBJ2-1; the D call in the table, TRBD2, was not verified against the DNA. TRBV21-1 is a pseudogene segment. The CDR3 DNA reads as TGTGCCAGCAGCAAAGAGAAACCTATAGCGGGGGGGACATCCTACAATGAGCAGTTCTTC. Its translation: CASSKEKPIAGGTSYNEQFF.